These 30 T cell receptor beta chains were sequenced from one sample in a study of blood T cell repertoires in COVID-19. TCRdb's copy holds only in-frame clones and misses some; the assay was immunoSEQ multiplex PCR. The table records 360,000 or so clones, around 90% of them present only once. The sequencing sample was made of peripheral blood. The receptors come from a man younger than 35 with active or convalescent COVID-19.

The chain carries TRBV29-1 and TRBJ1-1; D might be TRBD1 (6 bases). The V end lost 0 bases, the J end lost 10 bases, and 24 bases lay between the germline ends. Germline CDR1 is SQVTM and CDR2 is ANQGSEA. The length of the CDR3 is 16 residues. CDR3 sequence: CSVEDDRPGVPPRAFF. DNA for the CDR3: TGCAGCGTTGAAGATGATAGACCAGGGGTCCCTCCTCGAGCTTTCTTT.

Note on this clone: The junction differs from germline at one of its ends, possibly a read error. The chain couples TRBV27 to TRBJ2-3; TRBD1 agrees at 8 bases. The V gene's germline CDR1 is MNHEY and CDR2 SMNVEV (reference sequence). This CDR3 contains 15 residues. CDR3: CASSLSTGGTDTQYF. The CDR3 region has the DNA TGTGCCAGCAGCTTATCCACAGGGGGGACAGATACGCAGTATTTT.

V usage is TRBV18 and J usage is TRBJ2-2, with D perhaps matching TRBD1 (5 bases). Trimming pared 4 bases from V and 5 bases from J, leaving 17 bases between. There are 16 residues in the CDR3. Germline CDR1 and CDR2: KGHSH and LQKENI. The CDR3, as DNA: TGTGCCAGCTCACTAGGGGCCCCCGGACGAACCGGGGAGCTGTTTTTT. This codes for CASSLGAPGRTGELFF.

The rearrangement joins TRBV3-1 (or the pseudogene TRBV3-2) to TRBJ2-7; TRBD2 might be the D (6 bases). Germline V lookup: CDR1 LGHDT, CDR2 YNNKEL (reference sequence). The CDR3 has 14 amino acids. V was clipped by 4 bases and J by 5 bases, with 15 bases between them. CDR3 sequence reads: CASSRRGGNHEQYF. The CDR3 bases are TGTGCCAGCAGCCGTAGGGGAGGCAACCACGAGCAGTACTTC.

The chain uses TRBV24-1 and TRBJ1-5; 10 bases align to TRBD1. The germline V gene encodes CDR1 KGHDR and CDR2 SFDVKD. J was trimmed by 0 bases and V by 3 bases; bases with no gene match: 7. The CDR3 extends over 18 amino acids. CDR3 DNA: TGTGCCACCAGTGATGCAGCCGGGACAGGGGATAGCAATCAGCCCCAGCATTTT. Its protein is CATSDAAGTGDSNQPQHF.

The genes are TRBV7-2 and TRBJ1-1, with D perhaps matching TRBD1 (6 bases). The CDR3 length is 13 residues. The germline V and J ends were trimmed by 2 bases and 8 bases, with 12 bases remaining between them. Germline V gives CDR1 SGHTA, CDR2 FQGNSA. CDR3 protein: CASSLRQVPEAFF. The CDR3, as DNA: TGTGCCAGCAGCTTAAGACAGGTTCCCGAAGCTTTCTTT.

The chain couples TRBV14 to TRBJ2-7; D remains unclear. V was shortened by 1 base and J by 4 bases, with 5 bases between the two germline ends. CDR1 SGHDN and CDR2 FVKESK come from the germline V gene. This CDR3 contains 12 residues. In DNA, the CDR3 is TGTGCCAGCAGCCAAGTCCTGTACGAGCAGTACTTC. Residues: CASSQVLYEQYF.

V gene TRBV7-3 combines with J gene TRBJ2-1, with 7 bases lining up with TRBD2. After removal of 2 bases from V and 5 bases from J, the junction contained 0 bases not matched to a gene. Germline V gene sequence: CDR1 SGHTA, CDR2 FQGTGA. The CDR3 is made up of 13 amino acids. The DNA of the CDR3 is TGTGCCAGCAGCTTAGGGACTAACAATGAGCAGTTCTTC. It specifies CASSLGTNNEQFF.

The chain has TRBV19 and TRBJ1-5; possible D gene TRBD1, 6 bases. Trimming removed 4 bases at V and 3 bases at J, with 13 bases between. CDR3 size: 15 residues. The germline V gene encodes CDR1 LNHDA and CDR2 SQIVND (reference sequence). CDR3 in amino acids: CASSTDSDINQPQHF. The DNA for the CDR3 is TGTGCCAGTAGTACGGACAGCGATATCAATCAGCCCCAGCATTTT.

This chain's CDR3 is CASRGIQGKDQPQHF. The CDR3 DNA reads as TGTGCCAGCAGGGGCATACAGGGGAAAGATCAGCCCCAGCATTTT. The V call is TRBV2, the J call TRBJ1-5, with TRBD1 matching 7 bases. Germline loops: CDR1 SNHLY, CDR2 FYNNEI. This CDR3 region has 15 residues. V was clipped by 6 bases and J by 5 bases; unmatched bases: 10.

The chain carries TRBV18 and TRBJ1-4; D gene ambiguous. The CDR3 is made up of 15 amino acids. Germline CDR1 is KGHSH and CDR2 is LQKENI. V was trimmed by 4 bases and J by 6 bases, leaving 15 bases between them. The CDR3 reads CASSQKPGDYEKLFF. Written as DNA, the CDR3 is TGTGCCAGCTCACAGAAGCCGGGAGACTATGAAAAACTGTTTTTT.

This clone was seen only a few times. The chain couples TRBV3-1 (or the pseudogene TRBV3-2) to TRBJ2-2; D is uncertain. V lost 0 bases and J lost 4, with 12 bases in between. CDR3 length: 16 residues. Germline V lookup: CDR1 LGHDT, CDR2 YNNKEL (reference sequence). The CDR3 nucleotides read TGTGCCAGCAGCCAAGAGACCCTGCGAGGCACCGGGGAGCTGTTTTTT. This codes for CASSQETLRGTGELFF.

The rearrangement uses TRBV24-1 and TRBJ2-7; a weak D match, TRBD1 (6 bases). Trimming removed 3 bases from V and 2 bases from J, with 13 bases in between. The germline CDR1 and CDR2 sequences are KGHDR and SFDVKD. CDR3 length equals 15 residues. CDR3: CATSDAGQPPYEQYF. CDR3 sequence (DNA): TGTGCCACCAGTGATGCCGGACAGCCCCCCTACGAGCAGTACTTC.

The chain links TRBV5-1 to TRBJ1-4; 9 bases map to TRBD1. The CDR3 has 14 amino acids. The germline V gene encodes CDR1 SGHRS and CDR2 YFSETQ. V shed 3 bases and J 7 bases; nucleotides not matched to a gene: 4. DNA of the CDR3: TGCGCCAGCAGCTCGACAGGGGGAGGTGAAAAACTGTTTTTT. This sequence encodes CASSSTGGGEKLFF.

The chain combines TRBV2 with TRBJ1-5; D unclear. The germline gives CDR1 SNHLY, CDR2 FYNNEI. Trimming stripped 3 bases from V and 7 bases from J, with 13 bases between. The CDR3 has 14 residues. The CDR3 sequence: CASSDHSKSQPQHF. CDR3 DNA: TGTGCCAGCAGTGATCACAGTAAGAGCCAGCCCCAGCATTTT. Full variable domain (rest looked up from reference TRBV2 and TRBJ1-5): EPEVTQTPSHQVTQMGQEVILRCVPISNHLYFYWYRQILGQKVEFLVSFYNNEISEKSEIFDDQFSVERPDGSNFTLKIRSTKLEDSAMYFCASSDHSKSQPQHFGDGTRLSIL.

The rearrangement uses TRBV28 and TRBJ2-1; TRBD1 aligns across 9 bases. CDR1 and CDR2 (germline): MDHEN, SYDVKM. The CDR3 is made up of 15 amino acids. V gave up 5 bases and J gave up 10 bases; unmatched junction bases: 12. The CDR3 is CASSIPGGDRVEQFF. The CDR3 nucleotides read TGTGCCAGCAGTATACCAGGCGGGGACAGGGTGGAGCAGTTCTTC.

The genes are TRBV7-9 and TRBJ1-1, with D hard to call. V gave up 1 base and J gave up 3 bases, with 12 bases separating them. The CDR3 has 15 residues. Per the germline V gene, CDR1 is SEHNR and CDR2 is FQNEAQ (reference sequence). The CDR3 here is CASSLGVGLHTEAFF. In DNA form, the CDR3 reads TGTGCCAGCAGCTTAGGGGTCGGGTTACACACTGAAGCTTTCTTT.

The table lists this clone with a count of one. The CDR3 here is CASSQEAVTYNEQFF. CDR3 nucleotide sequence: TGCGCCAGCAGCCAAGAGGCGGTTACCTACAATGAGCAGTTCTTC. The genes are TRBV4-1 and TRBJ2-1; D not certain. Germline values: CDR1 MGHRA, CDR2 YSYEKL. CDR3 length: 15 residues. Trimming cost V 0 bases and J 2 bases, with 8 bases left between them.

This sequence joins TRBV4-1 and TRBJ2-3; no clear D. CDR1 is MGHRA, CDR2 YSYEKL, per germline. This CDR3 is 13 amino acids long. V was shortened by 8 bases and J by 2 bases, with 11 bases between the two germline ends. The CDR3 loop is CASLARPTDTQYF. DNA for the CDR3: TGCGCCAGCCTTGCGCGCCCCACAGATACGCAGTATTTT.

The rearrangement joins TRBV5-5 to TRBJ1-2, with 11 bases aligning to TRBD1. The CDR3 runs 16 residues. V shed 3 bases and J 1 base; nucleotides not matched to a gene: 5. Germline V gene data show CDR1 as SGHKS and CDR2 as YYEKEE (reference sequence). The CDR3 DNA is TGTGCCAGCAGCTCGGACAGGGGGCGGGGTAACTATGGCTACACCTTC. Its translation: CASSSDRGRGNYGYTF.

This chain's CDR3 is CASSKNPYPHEQFF. The CDR3 coding sequence is TGTGCCAGCAGCAAAAATCCCTACCCGCATGAGCAGTTCTTC. The V and J genes are TRBV7-3 and TRBJ2-1; D uncertain. Germline loops: CDR1 SGHTA, CDR2 FQGTGA. V was cut by 5 bases and J by 8 bases, with 16 bases left in between. This CDR3 comprises 14 residues.

The table lists this clone with a count of one. The J gene is TRBJ1-5, the V gene TRBV6-5; the D is unclear. Trimming removed 4 bases from V and 7 bases from J, with 17 bases in between. Germline lookup yields CDR1 MNHEY and CDR2 SVGAGI. The CDR3 covers 15 residues. The CDR3 region is CASSSLEARLQPQHF. The DNA for the CDR3 is TGTGCCAGCAGTTCGTTAGAAGCCAGGTTACAGCCCCAGCATTTT.

This chain links TRBV7-6 with TRBJ2-5, with D tentatively TRBD2 (5 bases). The CDR3 spans 17 residues. Trimming shortened V by 4 bases and J by 5 bases, and 23 bases separated the two germline ends. Germline V gene lookup returns CDR1 SGHVS and CDR2 FNYEAQ. DNA for the CDR3: TGTGCCAGCAGCTCGACCGGGTCCGGGGTCTTAGGGGAGACCCAGTACTTC. It specifies CASSSTGSGVLGETQYF.

This clone was recorded only once. The chain combines TRBV4-3 with TRBJ2-7; TRBD2 agrees at 10 bases. The V and J ends lost 1 base and 4 bases, in that order; junction bases with no gene match: 1. From germline, CDR1 is LGHNA and CDR2 YSLEER. The length of the CDR3 is 14 residues. CDR3 loop: CASSQGTSGYEQYF. As DNA, the CDR3 is TGCGCCAGCAGCCAAGGGACTAGCGGTTACGAGCAGTACTTC.

The chain recombines TRBV19 with TRBJ2-7, with 8 nucleotides matching TRBD1. Trimming at V came to 8 bases and at J to 5 bases, leaving 14 bases not matched to a gene. Germline-derived CDR1 and CDR2 are LNHDA and SQIVND (reference sequence). This CDR3 region has 15 residues. In DNA form, the CDR3 reads TGTGCCAGTCGCCCAAGGACAGGGAATGGGGACGAGCAGTACTTC. This encodes CASRPRTGNGDEQYF.

This chain connects TRBV18 to TRBJ2-7, with TRBD1 identical over 7 bases. V lost 3 bases, J lost 3 bases, and 5 bases stayed unmatched. Germline V gene data show CDR1 as KGHSH and CDR2 as LQKENI. The CDR3 totals 14 residues. CDR3 in amino acids: CASSPGTEGYEQYF. The CDR3 coding sequence is TGTGCCAGCTCACCCGGGACAGAAGGCTACGAGCAGTACTTC.

Only one count was recorded for this clone. The V call is TRBV29-1, the J call TRBJ1-2; TRBD1 matches at 7 bases. CDR3 length: 15 amino acids. V dropped 7 bases and J dropped 7; count of bases not matched to a gene: 18. Germline V gene data show CDR1 as SQVTM and CDR2 as ANQGSEA. This CDR3 is CSADWGQSGDTGYTF. In DNA, the CDR3 is TGCAGCGCTGATTGGGGACAGTCGGGGGATACTGGCTACACCTTC.

The chain combines TRBV7-2 with TRBJ2-7; the match to TRBD1 covers 8 bases. Trimming took 1 base from V and 6 from J; bases not matched to a gene: 17. Germline loops: CDR1 SGHTA, CDR2 FQGNSA. The CDR3 length is 18 residues. CDR3 amino acids: CASSLGQGLTHRLGEQYF. CDR3 sequence (DNA): TGTGCCAGCAGCTTAGGACAGGGGCTCACCCATCGACTAGGCGAGCAGTACTTC.

This chain links TRBV5-5 with TRBJ1-6, with D possibly being TRBD1 (6 bases). Per germline, CDR1 SGHKS and CDR2 YYEKEE (reference sequence). Trimming pared 5 bases from V and 3 bases from J, leaving 15 bases between. The CDR3 runs 16 residues. The CDR3 sequence is CASRPEQGNYNSPLHF. CDR3 bases: TGTGCCAGCAGACCCGAACAGGGTAACTATAATTCACCCCTCCACTTT. The complete variable domain, with remaining parts taken from reference TRBV5-5 and TRBJ1-6, reads DAGVTQSPTHLIKTRGQQVTLRCSPISGHKSVSWYQQVLGQGPQFIFQYYEKEERGRGNFPDRFSARQFPNYSSELNVNALLLGDSALYLCASRPEQGNYNSPLHFGNGTRLTVT.

The chain has TRBV3-1 (or the pseudogene TRBV3-2) and TRBJ2-2; D possibly corresponds to TRBD2 (6 bases). There are 15 residues in the CDR3. CDR1 is LGHDT and CDR2 is YNNKEL in the germline V gene (reference sequence). The V gene lost 4 bases and the J gene lost 1 base, with 10 bases spanning the gap. This CDR3 is CASSLGLMNTGELFF. The CDR3 DNA follows: TGTGCCAGCAGCCTGGGACTGATGAACACCGGGGAGCTGTTTTTT.